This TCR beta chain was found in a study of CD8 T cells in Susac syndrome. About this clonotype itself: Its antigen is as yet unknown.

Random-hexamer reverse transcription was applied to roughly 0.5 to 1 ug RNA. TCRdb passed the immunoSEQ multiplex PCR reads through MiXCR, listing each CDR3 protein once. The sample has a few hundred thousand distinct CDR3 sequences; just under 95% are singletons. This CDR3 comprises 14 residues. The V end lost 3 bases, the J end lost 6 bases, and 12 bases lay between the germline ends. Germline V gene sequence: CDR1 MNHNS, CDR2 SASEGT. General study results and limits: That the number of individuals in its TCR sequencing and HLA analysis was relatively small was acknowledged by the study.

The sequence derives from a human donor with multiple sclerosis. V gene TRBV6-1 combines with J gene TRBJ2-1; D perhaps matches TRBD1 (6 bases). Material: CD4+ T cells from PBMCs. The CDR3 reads CASSEHRAPNEQFF. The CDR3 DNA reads TGTGCCAGCAGTGAGCACAGGGCGCCCAATGAGCAGTTCTTC.